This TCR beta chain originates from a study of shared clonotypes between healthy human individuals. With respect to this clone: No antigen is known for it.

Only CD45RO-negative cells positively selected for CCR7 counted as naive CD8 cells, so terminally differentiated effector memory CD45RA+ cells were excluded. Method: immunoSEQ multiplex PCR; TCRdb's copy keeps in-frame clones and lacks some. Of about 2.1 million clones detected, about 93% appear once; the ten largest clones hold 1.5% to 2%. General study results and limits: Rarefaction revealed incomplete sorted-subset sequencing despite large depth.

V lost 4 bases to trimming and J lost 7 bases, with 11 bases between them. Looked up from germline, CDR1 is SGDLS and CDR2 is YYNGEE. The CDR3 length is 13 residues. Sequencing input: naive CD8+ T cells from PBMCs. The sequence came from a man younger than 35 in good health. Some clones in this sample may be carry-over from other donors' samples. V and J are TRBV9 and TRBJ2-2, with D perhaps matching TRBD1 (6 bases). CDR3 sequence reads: CASSSTGLGELFF. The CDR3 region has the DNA TGTGCCAGCAGCTCGACAGGCCTCGGGGAGCTGTTTTTT.